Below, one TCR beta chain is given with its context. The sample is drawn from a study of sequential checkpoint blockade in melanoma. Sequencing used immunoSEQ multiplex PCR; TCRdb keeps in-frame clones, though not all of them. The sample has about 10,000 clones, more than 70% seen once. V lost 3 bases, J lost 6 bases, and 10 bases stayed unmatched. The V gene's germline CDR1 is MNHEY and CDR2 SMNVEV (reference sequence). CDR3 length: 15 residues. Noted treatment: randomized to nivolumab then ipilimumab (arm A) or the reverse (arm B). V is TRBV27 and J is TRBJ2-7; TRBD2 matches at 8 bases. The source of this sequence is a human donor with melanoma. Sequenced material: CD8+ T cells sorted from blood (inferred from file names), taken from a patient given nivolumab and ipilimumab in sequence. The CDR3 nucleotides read TGTGCCAGCAGTTTTTCCCCAGCGGGAGTCCCCGAGCAGTACTTC. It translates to CASSFSPAGVPEQYF.